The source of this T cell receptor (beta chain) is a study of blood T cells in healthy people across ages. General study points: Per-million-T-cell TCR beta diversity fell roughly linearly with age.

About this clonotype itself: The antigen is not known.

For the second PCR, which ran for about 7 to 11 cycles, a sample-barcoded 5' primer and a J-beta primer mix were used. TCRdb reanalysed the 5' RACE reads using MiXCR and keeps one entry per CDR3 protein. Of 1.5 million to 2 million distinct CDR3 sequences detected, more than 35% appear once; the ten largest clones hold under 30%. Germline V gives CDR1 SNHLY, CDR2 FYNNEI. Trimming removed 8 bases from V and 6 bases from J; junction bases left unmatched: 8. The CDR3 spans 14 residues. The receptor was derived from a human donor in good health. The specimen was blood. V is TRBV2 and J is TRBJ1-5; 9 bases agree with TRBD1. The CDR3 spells CASANGQGTQPQHF. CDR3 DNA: TGTGCCAGCGCCAATGGACAGGGGACTCAGCCCCAGCATTTT.